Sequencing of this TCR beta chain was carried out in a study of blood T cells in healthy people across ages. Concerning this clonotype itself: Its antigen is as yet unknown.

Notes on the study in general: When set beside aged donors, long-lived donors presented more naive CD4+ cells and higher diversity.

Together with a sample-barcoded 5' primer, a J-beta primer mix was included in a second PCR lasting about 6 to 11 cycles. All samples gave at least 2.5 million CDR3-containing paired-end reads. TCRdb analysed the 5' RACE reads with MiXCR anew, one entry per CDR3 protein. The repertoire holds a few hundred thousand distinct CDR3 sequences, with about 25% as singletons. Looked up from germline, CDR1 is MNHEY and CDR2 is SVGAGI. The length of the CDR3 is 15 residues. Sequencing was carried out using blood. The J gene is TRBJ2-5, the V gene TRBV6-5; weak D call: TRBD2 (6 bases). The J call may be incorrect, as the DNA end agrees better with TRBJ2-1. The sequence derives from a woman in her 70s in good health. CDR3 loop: CASSYSTGVGNEQFF. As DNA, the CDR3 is TGTGCCAGCAGTTACTCAACGGGAGTGGGTAATGAGCAGTTCTTC.